This T cell receptor beta chain originates from a study of OX40 agonist ivuxolimab in advanced cancers. Study summary: A diagnosis of hepatocellular carcinoma, melanoma, renal cell or head and neck cancer was present in dose-escalation patients. From roughly 20 to 85 years was the age range, with a mean of around 57 years, and about 83% were male. Eligibility admitted prior anti-PD-1, anti-PD-L1 or anti-CTLA-4 therapy; roughly 40% had some.

Germline CDR1 reads MDHEN; CDR2 reads SYDVKM. Losses at the gene ends were 5 bases for V and 4 bases for J; bases not matched to a gene: 16. CDR3 length: 18 residues. Peripheral blood came from all dose cohorts at three timepoints. Produced via immunoSEQ multiplex PCR; TCRdb's table is partial and in-frame only. In the table there are about 48,000 clones, 90% to 95% of which are singletons. The source material was CD4+ or CD8+ T cells sorted from blood, sampled in a trial of the OX40 agonist ivuxolimab. The V call is TRBV28, the J call TRBJ1-2; 10 positions agree with TRBD1. This receptor was taken from an adult with an advanced solid tumor such as melanoma, head and neck, liver or kidney cancer. This CDR3 reads CASSLSHLTGGEGYGYTF. The CDR3 DNA reads TGTGCCAGCAGTCTATCCCACTTGACAGGGGGCGAGGGCTATGGCTACACCTTC.